Shown below are 15 T cell receptor beta chains from a single sample sequenced in a study of response to subunit inactivated influenza vaccine. Each CDR3 protein gets one entry after TCRdb re-called the RT-PCR reads with MiXCR. The sample carries 550,000 to 650,000 distinct CDR3 sequences, roughly 12% recorded once. Sequenced here: PBMCs from blood, sampled on the day of vaccination. Receptors originate from a man aged 45-65 years who received an inactivated influenza vaccine.

This clonotype has ten or more counts. The J gene is TRBJ2-7, the V gene TRBV5-1, with unresolved D. Between the trimmed V and J ends, which lost 4 bases and 0 bases, there was a span of 14 bases. The CDR3 has 15 amino acids. The germline V gene has CDR1 SGHRS and CDR2 YFSETQ. Written as DNA, the CDR3 is TGCGCCAGCAGCCTCACGGCAGGTAGCTCCTACGAGCAGTACTTC. It specifies CASSLTAGSSYEQYF.

This clonotype was seen a few times. J is TRBJ2-5 and V is TRBV5-1, with TRBD2 matching over 12 bases. V gave up 4 bases and J gave up 3 bases; unmatched junction bases: 10. Germline CDR1 SGHRS, CDR2 YFSETQ. CDR3 size: 17 residues. CDR3 loop: CASSNPRTSGTKETQYF. CDR3 sequence (DNA): TGCGCCAGCAGCAACCCCCGGACTAGCGGGACCAAAGAGACCCAGTACTTC.

The table lists this clonotype with many counts. The chain uses TRBV7-2 and TRBJ2-7, with a tentative D call TRBD1 (6 bases). The CDR3 is 13 amino acids. Germline V gene sequence: CDR1 SGHTA, CDR2 FQGNSA. With 6 bases removed from V and 2 bases from J, the gap between germline ends came to 11 bases. This CDR3 is CASSYRDTYEQYF. The DNA for the CDR3 is TGTGCCAGCAGTTACCGGGACACCTACGAGCAGTACTTC.

This chain uses TRBV7-3 with TRBJ2-2; D not resolved. V shed 3 bases and J shed 2 bases, with 7 bases lying between them. This CDR3 comprises 14 residues. Germline CDR1 SGHTA, CDR2 FQGTGA. This CDR3 is CASSFETNTGELFF. The CDR3 DNA reads TGTGCCAGCAGCTTTGAGACAAACACCGGGGAGCTGTTTTTT.

The chain links TRBV6-5 to TRBJ1-1, with 9 bases matching TRBD1. The CDR3 totals 16 residues. V shed 0 bases and J 4 bases; nucleotides not matched to a gene: 6. CDR1 is MNHEY and CDR2 is SVGAGI in the germline V gene. This chain's CDR3 is CASSYSRDRARTEAFF. In DNA, the CDR3 is TGTGCCAGCAGTTACTCTAGGGACAGGGCCCGCACTGAAGCTTTCTTT.

The rearrangement links TRBV5-1 to TRBJ2-1; D might be TRBD1 (6 bases). CDR3 length: 14 residues. Deletions cut 0 bases from V and 6 bases from J, with 10 bases between. Germline lookup yields CDR1 SGHRS and CDR2 YFSETQ. The CDR3 loop reads CASSLGSGVNEQFF. CDR3 coding DNA: TGCGCCAGCAGCTTGGGATCAGGGGTCAATGAGCAGTTCTTC.

This clonotype was recorded a few times. The V and J genes are TRBV15 and TRBJ1-5, with D hard to call. The CDR3 runs to 15 residues. The germline CDR1 and CDR2 sequences are LNHNV and YYDKDF (reference sequence). Trimming removed 3 bases from V and 4 bases from J, with 13 bases in between. Here the CDR3 reads CATSSGLGPNQPQHF. In DNA form, the CDR3 reads TGTGCCACCAGCAGTGGCCTCGGACCGAATCAGCCCCAGCATTTT.

The V gene is TRBV7-9, the J gene TRBJ2-7, with D perhaps matching TRBD2 (5 bases). V lost 3 bases and J lost 12, with 21 bases in between. Germline CDR1 SEHNR, CDR2 FQNEAQ (reference sequence). CDR3 length: 14 residues. CDR3 bases: TGTGCCAGCAGCTTGACGTCGATTATAACAGAGGGGTACTTC. Amino acids: CASSLTSIITEGYF. The whole variable domain, remainder taken from reference TRBV7-9 and TRBJ2-7, is DTGVSQNPRHKITKRGQNVTFRCDPISEHNRLYWYRQTLGQGPEFLTYFQNEAQLEKSRLLSDRFSAERPKGSFSTLEIQRTEQGDSAMYLCASSLTSIITEGYFGPGTRLTVT.

The chain joins TRBV27 to TRBJ2-2; 7 nucleotides align to TRBD2. V shed 1 base and J 5 bases; nucleotides not matched to a gene: 7. The V gene's germline CDR1 is MNHEY and CDR2 SMNVEV (reference sequence). The length of the CDR3 is 16 residues. The CDR3 is CASSLWGRAGTGELFF. The CDR3 DNA follows: TGTGCCAGCAGTTTATGGGGGAGGGCGGGGACCGGGGAGCTGTTTTTT.

This clonotype was picked up a small number of times. The V and J genes are TRBV27 and TRBJ1-1; a possible D gene is TRBD1 (5 bases). Trimming left V 1 base short and J 5 bases short, with 17 bases between. Germline CDR1 and CDR2: MNHEY and SMNVEV (reference sequence). The CDR3 contains 16 residues. This CDR3 is CASSLFGGASRTEAFF. In nucleotides, the CDR3 is TGTGCCAGCAGTTTATTTGGAGGGGCGTCGAGGACTGAAGCTTTCTTT.

The rearrangement links TRBV7-8 to TRBJ1-1; 9 bases are a match to TRBD1. V shed 3 bases and J 5 bases; nucleotides not matched to a gene: 7. This CDR3 has 15 residues. The V gene's germline CDR1 is SGHVS and CDR2 FQNEAQ. In nucleotides, the CDR3 is TGTGCCAGCAGCTTGGAACAGGGGGCTTGGACTGAAGCTTTCTTT. This encodes CASSLEQGAWTEAFF.

The rearrangement links TRBV28 to TRBJ1-2; D remains ambiguous. The CDR3 sequence is 14 residues long. The germline gives CDR1 MDHEN, CDR2 SYDVKM. V gave up 5 bases and J gave up 0 bases, with 10 bases separating them. In nucleotides, the CDR3 is TGTGCCAGCAGTCTCCCGACATCTAACTATGGCTACACCTTC. Protein sequence: CASSLPTSNYGYTF.

V gene TRBV6-1 combines with J gene TRBJ1-1; possible D gene TRBD1, 6 bases. V lost 2 bases and J lost 14, with 24 bases in between. Germline loops: CDR1 MNHNS, CDR2 SASEGT. The CDR3 is 15 residues long. The CDR3 DNA sequence: TGTGCCAGCAGTGAAACCGGGACACCACCTTGGGGGTCCTTCTTT. Amino acids: CASSETGTPPWGSFF.

On this clonotype itself: One end of the junction varies from germline; a read error may be responsible. The chain combines TRBV29-1 with TRBJ2-3; 7 nucleotides match TRBD2. The CDR3 spans 14 residues. Germline V gene data show CDR1 as SQVTM and CDR2 as ANQGSEA. The CDR3 sequence is CSVAVQTSTNTQYF. As DNA, the CDR3 is TGCAGCGTTGCGGTCCAGACTAGCACAAATACGCAGTATTTT.

V usage is TRBV12-3 or TRBV12-4 and J usage is TRBJ2-7; no firm D call. V dropped 3 bases and J dropped 2 bases, with 5 bases sitting between them. CDR3 size: 12 residues. The chain's CDR3 is CASSLYTYEQYF. Written as DNA, the CDR3 is TGTGCCAGCAGTTTGTACACCTACGAGCAGTACTTC.